This T cell receptor (beta chain) emerged from a study of blood T cells in healthy people across ages. Findings and limits, study-wide: With age, beta diversity per million T cells declined roughly linearly, significantly by about 40. It was the long-lived donors that had more naive CD4+ cells and higher diversity than aged donors. Donor CMV status, an unknown factor, possibly confounded changes in expanded clonotypes.

Germline CDR1 and CDR2: MNHEY and SMNVEV (reference sequence). The CDR3 sequence is 18 residues long. V lost 0 bases to trimming and J lost 5 bases, with 17 bases between them. This clonotype was seen only a few times. The antigen remains undetermined. Those donating, healthy Caucasian individuals from Russia, were aged about 6 to 100. A sample-barcoded 5' primer and a J-beta primer mix were used in a second PCR of roughly 7 to 12 cycles. Each CDR3 protein is one row after TCRdb ran MiXCR on the 5' RACE reads. The sample consists of some 1.6 million distinct CDR3 sequences, roughly 30% of them appearing once.

This TCR derives from a woman under 40 in good health. The V and J genes are TRBV27 and TRBJ1-6; possible D gene TRBD1, 5 bases. The sample taken for sequencing was blood. The chain's CDR3 is CASSLSVVGRGDNSPLHF. The CDR3 DNA follows: TGTGCCAGCAGTTTATCAGTCGTCGGGCGGGGGGATAATTCACCCCTCCACTTT.